Listed below are T cell receptor beta chains from one sample, sequenced in a study of blood T cell repertoires in COVID-19. Assay used: immunoSEQ multiplex PCR; TCRdb lists only in-frame clones, some missing. The sample records roughly 340,000 clones, about 90% being singletons. The sample consisted of peripheral blood. The receptor set was obtained from a woman in her late teens or twenties who had recovered from COVID-19. CDR3s include the opening cysteine and the closing phenylalanine or tryptophan. D genes are given only for firm matches. Size tells how often a clone was seen (once, few, many) or the class of an expanded clone, and some rows leave it out.

cdr3_aa: CATRSWGQETQYF
cdr3_nt: TGTGCCACCAGGTCCTGGGGGCAGGAGACCCAGTACTTC
clone_size: -
d_call: -
cdr3_length: 13
j_call: TRBJ2-5
v_call: TRBV24-1

cdr3_aa: CASSPGPPMNTEAFF
cdr3_nt: TGTGCCAGCTCACCTGGGCCACCCATGAACACTGAAGCTTTCTTT
clone_size: -
d_call: -
cdr3_length: 15
j_call: TRBJ1-1
v_call: TRBV18

cdr3_aa: CASSPKTGDVRNQPQHF
cdr3_nt: TGTGCCAGTAGCCCAAAGACAGGGGACGTCCGCAATCAGCCCCAGCATTTT
clone_size: -
d_call: TRBD1
cdr3_length: 17
j_call: TRBJ1-5
v_call: TRBV19

cdr3_aa: CASSLGVLNGRDF
cdr3_nt: TGTGCCAGCAGCTTAGGCGTACTGAACGGGAGAGATTTT
clone_size: -
d_call: -
cdr3_length: 13
j_call: TRBJ1-3
v_call: TRBV7-9

cdr3_aa: CATSDLSLAGGTNTGELFF
cdr3_nt: TGTGCCACCAGTGATTTGTCGCTAGCGGGAGGCACGAACACCGGGGAGCTGTTTTTT
clone_size: once
d_call: TRBD2
cdr3_length: 19
j_call: TRBJ2-2
v_call: TRBV24-1

cdr3_aa: CASSLAQGAGGYTF
cdr3_nt: TGTGCCAGCAGCTTAGCACAGGGGGCGGGAGGCTACACCTTC
clone_size: -
d_call: TRBD1
cdr3_length: 14
j_call: TRBJ1-2
v_call: TRBV7-9

cdr3_aa: CASQGLIHDTQYF
cdr3_nt: TGTGCCAGCCAGGGTTTAATTCATGATACGCAGTATTTT
clone_size: -
d_call: -
cdr3_length: 13
j_call: TRBJ2-3
v_call: TRBV6-5

cdr3_aa: CTSSVGVGGSTGELFF
cdr3_nt: TGTACCAGCAGCGTAGGAGTAGGAGGGTCCACCGGGGAGCTGTTTTTT
clone_size: -
d_call: -
cdr3_length: 16
j_call: TRBJ2-2
v_call: TRBV9

cdr3_aa: CASSLAGGGELFF
cdr3_nt: TGTGCCAGCAGCTTGGCGGGAGGCGGGGAGCTGTTTTTT
clone_size: few
d_call: TRBD2
cdr3_length: 13
j_call: TRBJ2-2
v_call: TRBV5-4

cdr3_aa: CASSQGARESNQPQHF
cdr3_nt: TGCGCCAGCAGCCAAGGGGCCCGGGAGAGCAATCAGCCCCAGCATTTT
clone_size: -
d_call: -
cdr3_length: 16
j_call: TRBJ1-5
v_call: TRBV4-1

cdr3_aa: CASRAPGTNYGYTF
cdr3_nt: TGCGCCAGCAGAGCTCCCGGGACAAACTATGGCTACACCTTC
clone_size: few
d_call: -
cdr3_length: 14
j_call: TRBJ1-2
v_call: TRBV4-1

cdr3_aa: CASSPRLAVPRDEQFF
cdr3_nt: TGTGCCAGCAGCCCGAGGCTAGCGGTCCCTCGGGATGAGCAGTTCTTC
clone_size: -
d_call: TRBD2
cdr3_length: 16
j_call: TRBJ2-1
v_call: TRBV11-3

cdr3_aa: CASSNDWSRLNEQFF
cdr3_nt: TGTGCCAGTAGTAACGACTGGAGCCGTCTCAATGAGCAGTTCTTC
clone_size: -
d_call: -
cdr3_length: 15
j_call: TRBJ2-1
v_call: TRBV19

cdr3_aa: CASSKGRAGLYGYTF
cdr3_nt: TGTGCCAGCAGCAAAGGGCGGGCAGGCCTATATGGCTACACCTTC
clone_size: -
d_call: -
cdr3_length: 15
j_call: TRBJ1-2
v_call: TRBV21-1

cdr3_aa: CASSPRVSSGRKNTGELFF
cdr3_nt: TGTGCCAGCAGCCCCCGCGTAAGTAGCGGGAGGAAGAACACCGGGGAGCTGTTTTTT
clone_size: -
d_call: TRBD2
cdr3_length: 19
j_call: TRBJ2-2
v_call: TRBV4-2

cdr3_aa: CASSDLQGAVNTGELFF
cdr3_nt: TGTGCCAGCAGTGACCTACAGGGGGCCGTTAACACCGGGGAGCTGTTTTTT
clone_size: -
d_call: TRBD1
cdr3_length: 17
j_call: TRBJ2-2
v_call: TRBV25-1

cdr3_aa: CASSPFNYNEQFF
cdr3_nt: TGTGCCAGCAGCCCGTTTAACTACAATGAGCAGTTCTTC
clone_size: -
d_call: -
cdr3_length: 13
j_call: TRBJ2-1
v_call: TRBV3-1/TRBV3-2